This record looks at one T cell receptor beta chain sequence and its context. Its antigen is not yet known. Base qualities are not at hand, and no much larger clone is one base apart. This sample was taken from a study of blood T cell repertoires in COVID-19 (dated by TCRdb to the early 2020s). For the wider study: The collaborator samples originated in the United States, Italy and Spain and spanned the acute and convalescent phases of COVID-19. The material from the prospective study consisted of cDNA or gDNA derived from T cells, B-cell-depleted T cells, or PBMCs. The dataset comprised deeply sampled blood TCRbeta repertoires from subjects exposed to, actively infected with, or recovered from COVID-19. The repertoires were released in a freely available public database intended as a resource for research on the immune response to SARS-CoV-2. The samples were drawn from two sources: the first 160 participants of the ongoing ImmuneRACE study, and over 1,000 subjects contributed by 6 global collaborators. Nearly every sample came with metadata listing a de-identified subject ID, COVID-19 status, age in years and sex. HLA class I and class II types, where available, came from metadata supplied by the sample provider rather than from assay-based typing. Study-wide conclusions, independent of this receptor: The amount of clinical and demographic metadata varied by source and participant and was provided uncurated.

Enrolling through a virtual design, the prospective study's participants ranged in age from roughly 18 to 100 years and lived across 20 to 25 United States geographic areas. To assign participants to cohorts, the prospective study relied on clinical history that participants themselves reported in a screening survey and a study questionnaire. Exposed participants were defined as having been in contact with someone with a PCR-confirmed or clinician-diagnosed COVID-19 case within 2 weeks of study entry. In the prospective study, whole blood, serum and a nasopharyngeal or oropharyngeal swab were collected from each participant by mobile phlebotomists. Participants in the prospective study had the option to provide additional blood draws and questionnaires over a 2-month period. Blood samples from the prospective study were shipped frozen or at room temperature prior to DNA extraction. From the cysteine through the phenylalanine, the CDR3 covers 14 amino acids. Only the CDR3 portion is preserved as DNA: 42 bases, with reading frame beginning at the first base. Based on the germline V gene (reference sequence), the CDR1 and CDR2 sequences are MNHEY and SMNVEV. V is clipped by 4 bases and J by 0 bases, and the sequence between their germline boundaries is 6 bases long.

TCRbeta CDR3 regions were amplified from genomic DNA by means of the immunoSEQ Assay, a bias-controlled multiplex PCR. As for the original processing: Nucleated cell counts per sample were estimated from amplification of reference gene primers within the assay. To quantify the absolute abundance of each unique TCRbeta CDR3 rearrangement, sequence reads were collapsed and filtered. For each sample, productive Simpson clonality was calculated by taking the square root of Simpson's diversity index across productive rearrangements. TCRdb retrieved this table from immuneACCESS and kept in-frame rearrangements only. Not all clones are present; in checked studies, unresolved V genes account for under half, and no reason is known for the remainder. V, J and clone size were drawn from that table, and D and trimming were deduced from the DNA. Across this sample there are approximately 190,000 clones, with about four fifths seen only once. The top ten constitute 3.2% of the sample.

The chain is encoded by TRBV27 joined to TRBJ2-2; the D segment cannot be called with confidence. The clonotype originates from a woman aged 30 to 39 who had been exposed to COVID-19. The sequencing input was PBMCs or T cells enriched from blood (not recorded which). The CDR3 here reads CASSYFTNTGELFF. The DNA sequence reads TGTGCCAGCAGTTACTTTACGAACACCGGGGAGCTGTTTTTT.